The 29 T cell receptor beta chains listed next were all sequenced from one sample in a study of blood T cells in healthy people across ages. Through a sample-barcoded 5' primer and a J-beta primer mix, a second PCR was run for roughly 7 to 11 cycles. One entry per CDR3 protein results from TCRdb running MiXCR on the 5' RACE reads. The table records about 1,000,000 distinct CDR3 sequences, under 55% of them present only once. The sample was blood. These receptors were taken from a woman aged 55-75 years in good health.

The chain is built from TRBV20-1 and TRBJ2-1; 11 bases match TRBD2. CDR1 DFQATT and CDR2 SNEGSKA come from the germline V gene (reference sequence). With V trimmed by 0 bases and J by 1 base, 14 bases remained unmatched. This CDR3 has 20 amino acids. This CDR3 reads CSARDVTSGTPRGSYNEQFF. The CDR3, as DNA: TGCAGTGCTAGAGATGTGACTAGCGGGACCCCTCGAGGGTCCTACAATGAGCAGTTCTTC.

To note about this clonotype: The junction departs from germline at one end; a sequencing error may be responsible. This chain uses TRBV12-3 or TRBV12-4 with TRBJ2-3, with D perhaps matching TRBD1 or TRBD2 (5 bases each). This CDR3 is built from 17 residues. The CDR3 coding sequence is TGTACCAGCAGTTTAATTTCCGGCCAGGGAGGCACAGATACGCAGTATTTT. This sequence encodes CTSSLISGQGGTDTQYF.

In regard to this clonotype: A much larger clone lies one base from this, so it may be a read error. CDR3 in amino acids: CASSLGLAGVREQYF. The CDR3 region has the DNA TGTGCCAGCAGTTTAGGACTAGCGGGAGTGCGGGAGCAGTACTTC. The chain couples TRBV11-1 to TRBJ2-4; 13 bases agree with TRBD2. This CDR3 region has 15 residues. Germline V gene sequence: CDR1 SGHAT, CDR2 FQDESV (reference sequence).

The chain employs TRBV29-1 and TRBJ1-1; D not resolved. The CDR3 length is 11 residues. Trimming removed 5 bases at V and 0 bases at J, with 4 bases between. Germline CDR1 SQVTM, CDR2 ANQGSEA. In DNA, the CDR3 is TGCAGCGTTCAGATGAACACTGAAGCTTTCTTT. It translates to CSVQMNTEAFF.

This clonotype has a handful of counts. V and J are TRBV15 and TRBJ2-7, with D unresolved. Germline CDR1 reads LNHNV; CDR2 reads YYDKDF (reference sequence). V was shortened by 5 bases and J by 4 bases, with 6 bases between the two germline ends. This CDR3 has 11 residues. CDR3 in amino acids: CATSEKYEQYF. The CDR3 DNA follows: TGTGCCACCAGCGAAAAATACGAGCAGTACTTC.

V is TRBV4-3 and J is TRBJ2-5, with D maybe TRBD2 (5 bases). The assigned J gene may be wrong: the sequence end matches TRBJ2-7 better. CDR1 and CDR2 from the germline V gene are LGHNA and YSLEER. The CDR3 covers 14 residues. The CDR3 DNA reads as TGCGCCAGCAGCCCCGGGGAAGGGAACTACGAGCAGTACTTC. Translating gives CASSPGEGNYEQYF.

The chain joins TRBV10-2 to TRBJ2-3; 7 nucleotides line up with TRBD2. J gave up 4 bases and V 7 bases, and 11 bases lay outside the gene matches. The CDR3 contains 15 residues. Germline V gives CDR1 WSHSY, CDR2 SAAADI. The CDR3 loop reads CASKLKSGNPDTQYF. CDR3 sequence (DNA): TGCGCCAGCAAATTAAAAAGCGGGAACCCAGATACGCAGTATTTT.

This clonotype was found many times. V and J are TRBV29-1 and TRBJ2-5; unclear D gene. CDR3 length: 13 residues. The germline V gene encodes CDR1 SQVTM and CDR2 ANQGSEA. Trimming shortened V by 2 bases and J by 1 base, and 8 bases separated the two germline ends. The CDR3 sequence is CSVERIRQETQYF. In DNA form, the CDR3 reads TGCAGCGTTGAAAGGATCCGCCAAGAGACCCAGTACTTC.

V and J are TRBV12-3 or TRBV12-4 and TRBJ2-3; 10 nucleotides agree with TRBD2. The CDR3 spans 14 residues. V shed 6 bases, J shed 8 bases, and the junction held 8 bases outside the gene matches. This CDR3 reads CASSLSGRGGTQYF. DNA for the CDR3: TGTGCCAGCAGCTTAAGCGGGAGGGGGGGTACGCAGTATTTT.

CDR3: CASSYDRDLTEAFF. The CDR3 DNA sequence: TGTGCCAGCAGTTACGACAGGGATCTAACTGAAGCTTTCTTT. V and J are TRBV6-5 and TRBJ1-1; 7 bases line up with TRBD1. Per the germline V gene, CDR1 is MNHEY and CDR2 is SVGAGI. CDR3 length: 14 amino acids. V was clipped by 2 bases and J by 5 bases; unmatched bases: 5.

The sample holds a few counts of this clonotype. The chain is built from TRBV7-9 and TRBJ2-7; D is uncertain. Trimming removed 5 bases at V and 3 bases at J, with 14 bases between. Germline-derived CDR1 and CDR2 are SEHNR and FQNEAQ (reference sequence). CDR3 length equals 14 residues. CDR3 residues: CASSPGSAYYEQYF. Written as DNA, the CDR3 is TGTGCCAGCAGCCCAGGTTCAGCATACTACGAGCAGTACTTC.

This clonotype came up a few times. The chain employs TRBV3-1 and TRBJ2-3; a weak D match, TRBD1 (6 bases). Germline lookup yields CDR1 LGHDT and CDR2 YNNKEL (reference sequence). CDR3 length: 16 residues. Trimming left V 1 base short and J 4 bases short, with 15 bases between. The CDR3 nucleotides are TGTGCCAGCAGCCAAGCAGGACAGTTGCCCTCAGATACGCAGTATTTT. Translated, it gives CASSQAGQLPSDTQYF.

This rearrangement joins TRBV4-1 to TRBJ1-4; TRBD1 matches at 7 bases. V lost 5 bases to trimming and J lost 3 bases; unmatched junction nucleotides: 6. Germline V gene sequence: CDR1 MGHRA, CDR2 YSYEKL. The CDR3 runs 15 residues. The CDR3 sequence is CASSSRQGSNEKLFF. CDR3 sequence (DNA): TGCGCCAGCAGCTCCCGACAGGGATCTAATGAAAAACTGTTTTTT.

This clonotype has a handful of counts. In nucleotides, the CDR3 is TGTGCCAGCAGCCGCTCTGGCCGGCAGTACTTC. It yields the protein CASSRSGRQYF. The chain uses TRBV7-9 and TRBJ2-7, with D uncertain. Germline assignment: CDR1 SEHNR and CDR2 FQNEAQ (reference sequence). CDR3 length: 11 residues. V shed 5 bases and J shed 9 bases, with 11 bases lying between them. Together with reference TRBV7-9 and TRBJ2-7, the CDR3 gives the full variable domain: DTGVSQNPRHKITKRGQNVTFRCDPISEHNRLYWYRQTLGQGPEFLTYFQNEAQLEKSRLLSDRFSAERPKGSFSTLEIQRTEQGDSAMYLCASSRSGRQYFGPGTRLTVT.

The rearrangement links TRBV7-9 to TRBJ2-1, with D possibly being TRBD2 (5 bases). V lost 8 bases, J lost 4 bases, and 12 bases lay in between. The CDR3 sequence is 13 residues long. Per the germline V gene, CDR1 is SEHNR and CDR2 is FQNEAQ (reference sequence). Here the CDR3 DNA reads TGTGCCAGCTCCCGGGGATCATACAATGAGCAGTTCTTC. It encodes CASSRGSYNEQFF.

In DNA form, the CDR3 reads TGTGCCAGCATAGGAAACGGCGGCATAGGCACAGATACGCAGTATTTT. As protein: CASIGNGGIGTDTQYF. This rearrangement joins TRBV28 to TRBJ2-3; unclear D gene. The CDR3 has 16 amino acids. The germline V and J ends were trimmed by 7 bases and 1 base, with 18 bases remaining between them. CDR1 is MDHEN, CDR2 SYDVKM, per germline.

The chain joins TRBV9 to TRBJ2-1; weak D call: TRBD1 (5 bases). The V gene lost 0 bases and the J gene lost 3 bases, with 13 bases spanning the gap. Germline CDR1 and CDR2: SGDLS and YYNGEE. The CDR3 is 16 residues long. Here the CDR3 reads CASSVALGLFYNEQFF. DNA for the CDR3: TGTGCCAGCAGCGTAGCTTTGGGGCTGTTCTACAATGAGCAGTTCTTC.

J is TRBJ2-1 and V is TRBV7-6, with 9 bases matching TRBD2. Germline V gene sequence: CDR1 SGHVS, CDR2 FNYEAQ. CDR3 length equals 16 residues. V shed 5 bases and J 7 bases; nucleotides not matched to a gene: 12. The CDR3 region is CASSPTGTSRSNEQFF. In nucleotides, the CDR3 is TGTGCCAGCAGCCCCACCGGGACTAGCCGGTCTAATGAGCAGTTCTTC.

The chain combines TRBV5-1 with TRBJ2-1; a possible D gene is TRBD2 (6 bases). The germline V gene encodes CDR1 SGHRS and CDR2 YFSETQ. The V end lost 4 bases, the J end lost 8 bases, and 16 bases lay between the germline ends. The length of the CDR3 is 14 residues. The CDR3 region has the DNA TGCGCCAGCAGCGTGGATGGAGGGAGGCATGAGCAGTTCTTC. It translates to CASSVDGGRHEQFF.

The V and J genes are TRBV28 and TRBJ1-6, with D possibly matching TRBD1 (5 bases). This CDR3 has 15 residues. CDR1 and CDR2 (germline): MDHEN, SYDVKM. V was cut by 7 bases and J by 3 bases, with 13 bases left in between. Here the CDR3 reads CASIAGSIYNSPLHF. As DNA, the CDR3 is TGTGCCAGCATTGCAGGGTCAATCTATAATTCACCCCTCCACTTT.

The V call is TRBV20-1, the J call TRBJ2-1; D ambiguous. The CDR3 sequence is 15 residues long. Trimming shortened V by 3 bases and J by 8 bases, and 20 bases separated the two germline ends. Germline V gene lookup returns CDR1 DFQATT and CDR2 SNEGSKA (reference sequence). CDR3 protein: CSASLVQALFYEQFF. The CDR3 DNA reads as TGCAGTGCTAGTTTGGTGCAGGCCCTTTTCTATGAGCAGTTCTTC.

The chain carries TRBV28 and TRBJ2-7, with D perhaps TRBD2 (6 bases). Trimming removed 2 bases at V and 9 bases at J, with 14 bases between. The CDR3 covers 13 residues. CDR1 is MDHEN, CDR2 SYDVKM, per germline. The CDR3 region is CASSLRQVGGQYF. CDR3 in DNA: TGTGCCAGCAGTTTACGTCAGGTGGGAGGGCAGTACTTC.

A word on this clonotype: At one end the junction does not follow the germline gene, possibly because of a read error. The chain carries TRBV12-3 or TRBV12-4 and TRBJ2-1; no reliable D call. The CDR3 is made up of 11 amino acids. The chain's CDR3 is CAIGSYNEEFF. In DNA form, the CDR3 reads TGTGCCATCGGCTCCTACAATGAGGAGTTCTTC.

The chain is built from TRBV9 and TRBJ2-5, with 9 bases fitting TRBD1. After removal of 3 bases from V and 4 bases from J, the junction contained 7 bases not matched to a gene. Per germline, CDR1 SGDLS and CDR2 YYNGEE. This CDR3 has 15 amino acids. CDR3 sequence: CASSAGTGKAETQYF. DNA for the CDR3: TGTGCCAGCAGCGCCGGGACAGGGAAGGCAGAGACCCAGTACTTC.

This clonotype was seen repeatedly, ten times or more. The V call is TRBV12-3 or TRBV12-4, the J call TRBJ2-3; 14 bases align to TRBD2. V dropped 6 bases and J dropped 1; count of bases not matched to a gene: 9. There are 18 residues in the CDR3. CDR3 nucleotides: TGTGCCAGCAGCGGACTAGCGGGAGGAGGGGTAGGCACAGATACGCAGTATTTT. It yields the protein CASSGLAGGGVGTDTQYF.

This clonotype was found a few times. J is TRBJ1-2 and V is TRBV27, with D maybe TRBD1 (5 bases). Trimming took 5 bases from V and 3 from J, leaving 16 bases between them. Germline V lookup: CDR1 MNHEY, CDR2 SMNVEV (reference sequence). The CDR3 contains 15 residues. CDR3 coding DNA: TGTGCCAGCAGTCCGGGGCACAGGCCTTACTATGGCTACACCTTC. This gives the protein CASSPGHRPYYGYTF.

In this sample, this clonotype turned up a few times. The V and J genes are TRBV27 and TRBJ2-3, with D perhaps TRBD1 or TRBD2 (5 bases each). CDR1 and CDR2 from the germline V gene are MNHEY and SMNVEV (reference sequence). V lost 6 bases and J 4 bases, leaving 17 bases between the germline ends. There are 15 residues in the CDR3. CDR3 sequence reads: CASSTGSGTADTQYF. CDR3 sequence (DNA): TGTGCCAGCAGCACCGGGTCTGGGACCGCAGATACGCAGTATTTT.

This clonotype was observed a handful of times. The chain combines TRBV7-9 with TRBJ1-1; 9 nucleotides line up with TRBD1. The CDR3 length is 15 residues. Germline assignment: CDR1 SEHNR and CDR2 FQNEAQ (reference sequence). Germline trimming cut 1 base from V and 6 bases from J; bases unmatched to any gene: 6. For the CDR3, the DNA is TGTGCCAGCAGCTTAGGGGACAGGGCCCTCGCTGAAGCTTTCTTT. This gives the protein CASSLGDRALAEAFF.

This clonotype was seen more than once but under ten times. The chain couples TRBV18 to TRBJ2-1; maybe TRBD2 (6 bases). This CDR3 region has 14 residues. The ends were cut back, 3 bases at V and 6 bases at J, with 12 bases in the middle. Germline CDR1 and CDR2: KGHSH and LQKENI. The CDR3 loop reads CASSPELASNEQFF. The CDR3 DNA sequence: TGTGCCAGCTCACCGGAACTAGCTAGCAATGAGCAGTTCTTC.